This T cell receptor beta chain came from a study of T cell repertoires in cytomegalovirus infection. Study observations and caveats: The ex vivo response was dominated by HLA-C-restricted CMV-specific TCR beta clonotypes.

The V and J ends lost 7 bases and 0 bases, in that order; junction bases with no gene match: 14. The CDR3 loop spans 18 amino acids. CDR1 and CDR2 from the germline V gene are MGHDK and SYGVNS. To note about this clonotype: Its target is unknown.

Each CDR3 protein is one row after TCRdb ran MiXCR on the reads. The sample lists 100,000 or so distinct CDR3 sequences, around 45% occurring once. The material was CD8+ T cells from cultured PBMCs, obtained from culture after CMV antigen stimulation. The TCR originated in a human donor in good health (CMV status not recorded). Some clones in this sample may be carry-over from other donors' samples. The chain couples TRBV25-1 to TRBJ2-7; 11 bases are shared with TRBD2. Written as DNA, the CDR3 is TGTGCCAGCACCGAGGGCGGAACGACTAGCGGGGTCTCCTACGAGCAGTACTTC. As protein: CASTEGGTTSGVSYEQYF.